These T cell receptor beta chains were read from a single sample in a study of CD8 T cells in ankylosing spondylitis. TCRdb analysed the 5' RACE reads with MiXCR anew, one entry per CDR3 protein. The sample lists about 160,000 distinct CDR3 sequences, about 18% occurring once. Input material: blood, either unsorted or a sorted T cell fraction (not recorded which). The receptors derive from a male donor with ankylosing spondylitis or in good health (not recorded which). Each CDR3 is given with its conserved first and last residue. The order of the fields is V gene, clone size, J gene, D gene, CDR3 DNA, CDR3 protein. A D gene is named only where the DNA matches it firmly. Expanded clones are given a class, and other clones once, few, many or no size at all.

>TRBV5-1|.|TRBJ1-1|.
TGCGCCAGCAGCTTTGGTTTACAGGGCGGTGGCACTGAAGCTTTCTTT
CASSFGLQGGGTEAFF
>TRBV28|few|TRBJ1-2|TRBD1
TGTGCCAGCAGTTCCCCCCGGACAGGGGGCAACTATGGCTACACCTTC
CASSSPRTGGNYGYTF
>TRBV12-3/TRBV12-4|many|TRBJ1-5|.
TGTGCCAGCAGTTTTTTACGGGGAGAATCGCCCCAGCATTTT
CASSFLRGESPQHF
>TRBV3-1|many|TRBJ2-7|.
TGTGCCAGCAGCCAAGCGGGGGAGCAGTACTTC
CASSQAGEQYF
>TRBV29-1|.|TRBJ2-5|TRBD1
TGCAGCGCCCTAACAGGGGGTGAGACCCAGTACTTC
CSALTGGETQYF
>TRBV5-1|many|TRBJ2-7|TRBD2
TGCGCCAGCAGCTTGACCAGCGGGAGGACCTACGAGCAGTACTTC
CASSLTSGRTYEQYF
>TRBV5-1|few|TRBJ2-2|TRBD2
TGCGCCAGCAGGGCTAGCGGGAATCACGGGGAGCTGTTTTTT
CASRASGNHGELFF
>TRBV6-2/TRBV6-3|.|TRBJ1-5|.
TGTGCCAGCAGTTACTACTTCGGGAACTATAGCAATCAGCCCCAGCATTTT
CASSYYFGNYSNQPQHF
>TRBV6-1|many|TRBJ1-3|.
TGTGCCAGCAGCCCTGGGGGGGACCTCGGAAACACCATATATTTT
CASSPGGDLGNTIYF
>TRBV5-4|.|TRBJ2-5|.
TGTGCCAGCAGCTTGGGAGCCAGTCAAGAGACCCAGTACTTC
CASSLGASQETQYF
>TRBV5-1|many|TRBJ2-1|.
TGCGCCAGCAGCGACCAGGGACTTCCAAGTGAGCAGTTCTTC
CASSDQGLPSEQFF
>TRBV5-1|many|TRBJ1-1|.
TGCGCCAGCAGCTTGGAGGGGACGCAGCAGAACACTGAAGCTTTCTTT
CASSLEGTQQNTEAFF
>TRBV20-1|many|TRBJ2-7|TRBD1
TGCAGTGCTAACCTCCGGGACAGGGGGTCGTTCAACGAGCAGTACTTC
CSANLRDRGSFNEQYF
>TRBV20-1|many|TRBJ2-7|.
TGCAGTGCTATCCCCCCCTACACCACCTACGAGCAGTACTTC
CSAIPPYTTYEQYF
>TRBV20-1|.|TRBJ2-7|TRBD2
TGCAGTGCTAGAGATCATGGCGGGAGTTTTAGCGAGCAGTACTTC
CSARDHGGSFSEQYF
>TRBV5-1|few|TRBJ2-7|TRBD1
TGCGCCAGCAAACAACCGGGACAGGGCAGCGAGCAGTACTTC
CASKQPGQGSEQYF
>TRBV12-3/TRBV12-4|many|TRBJ2-1|.
TGTGCCAGCAGTTTTGGGCAGGGAATTGGTGAGCAGTTCTTC
CASSFGQGIGEQFF
>TRBV5-4|once|TRBJ1-5|TRBD1
TGTGTCAGCAGCTTTGGGGGACAGGCCTATCAGCCCCAGCATTTT
CVSSFGGQAYQPQHF
>TRBV27|.|TRBJ2-6|TRBD1
TGTGCCAGCAGTCCAAGGACAGGGACTGGGGCCAACGTCCTGACTTTC
CASSPRTGTGANVLTF
>TRBV20-1|many|TRBJ2-1|.
TGCAGTGCTAGTTGGGCTAGAAATGAGCAGTTCTTC
CSASWARNEQFF
>TRBV6-1|many|TRBJ2-7|TRBD2
TGTGCCAGCAGCCCGACGAGCGGGAGTTACGAGCAGTACTTC
CASSPTSGSYEQYF
>TRBV6-1|many|TRBJ1-5|.
TGTGCCAGCAGCAACGACAACGTCAATCAGCCCCAGCATTTT
CASSNDNVNQPQHF
>TRBV5-1|many|TRBJ2-7|.
TGCGCCAGCAGCCAAACCTGGACGGGAGCCTACGAGCAGTACTTC
CASSQTWTGAYEQYF
>TRBV29-1|.|TRBJ2-1|.
TGCAGCGTTGAAGATTGGCTAGCATGGGAGCAGTTCTTC
CSVEDWLAWEQFF
>TRBV5-6|.|TRBJ2-1|TRBD2
TGTGCCAGCAGCCTCGGACTAGCGGGTGGTACCGAGCAGTTCTTC
CASSLGLAGGTEQFF
>TRBV6-1|.|TRBJ1-5|.
TGTGCCAGCAGTGGGCCTCCGTGGAGCCAGCCCCAGCATTTT
CASSGPPWSQPQHF
>TRBV6-1|.|TRBJ2-3|.
TGTGCCAGCAGGGAAAGGGGATGGGGCACAGATACGCAGTATTTT
CASRERGWGTDTQYF
>TRBV12-3/TRBV12-4|many|TRBJ2-2|.
TGTGCCAGCACCCGGGACACGAACACCGGGGAGCTGTTTTTT
CASTRDTNTGELFF
>TRBV5-1|many|TRBJ1-1|.
TGCGCCAGCAGCTTACAGGCTCGGGACACTGAAGCTTTCTTT
CASSLQARDTEAFF
>TRBV20-1|many|TRBJ2-7|.
TGCAGTGCTAGAGACGGGACGGCCGCCTCCTACGAGCAGTACTTC
CSARDGTAASYEQYF
>TRBV5-1|few|TRBJ1-1|TRBD1
TGCGCCAGCACTGTACAGGGGGGTACTGAAGCTTTCTTT
CASTVQGGTEAFF
>TRBV5-4|many|TRBJ1-5|.
TGTGCCAGCCCAGACAGGATCGTTAGCAATCAGCCCCAGCATTTT
CASPDRIVSNQPQHF
>TRBV4-1|.|TRBJ2-7|TRBD1
TGCGCCAGCAGCTCTCGACAGGGGGCTAACGCCTACGAGCAGTACTTC
CASSSRQGANAYEQYF
>TRBV20-1|few|TRBJ2-3|TRBD2
TGCAGTGCTAGTCGGCTAGCGGGAGCCACTAGCACAGATACGCAGTATTTT
CSASRLAGATSTDTQYF
>TRBV5-1|few|TRBJ2-7|.
TGCGCCAGCAGCCGGGACCTGTCCCCAAGGGACTACGAGCAGTACTTC
CASSRDLSPRDYEQYF
>TRBV4-1|many|TRBJ2-3|TRBD2
TGCGCCAGCAGCCAAGAGGGACTAGCAGGGAGCACAGATACGCAGTATTTT
CASSQEGLAGSTDTQYF
>TRBV5-6|.|TRBJ2-2|.
TGTGCCAGCAGCTTCACCACCGGGGAGCTGTTTTTT
CASSFTTGELFF
>TRBV20-1|many|TRBJ2-3|.
TGCAGTGCCCCCCCAGCGGGCCCCACAGATACGCAGTATTTT
CSAPPAGPTDTQYF
>TRBV3-1|many|TRBJ2-1|TRBD2
TGTGCCAGCAGCCAGTTAGCGGGAGTCTCCTACAATGAGCAGTTCTTC
CASSQLAGVSYNEQFF
>TRBV27|.|TRBJ1-3|.
TGTGCCAGCTCGTCAGAGCCCTCTGGAAACACCATATATTTT
CASSSEPSGNTIYF
>TRBV18|.|TRBJ2-3|.
TGTGCCAGCTCACCCTTCTCTGCAGATACGCAGTATTTT
CASSPFSADTQYF
>TRBV18|.|TRBJ1-4|.
TGTGCCAGCTCACCCAGAGGGGGGCGCGTGGAAAAACTGTTTTTT
CASSPRGGRVEKLFF
>TRBV5-6|.|TRBJ2-3|.
TGTGCCAGCAGCTTGTTACTCGGGGCTGCGGATACGCAGTATTTT
CASSLLLGAADTQYF
>TRBV5-1|few|TRBJ2-2|.
TGCGCCAGCAGCTCACTAGGCAGCGTTGACACCGGGGAGCTGTTTTTT
CASSSLGSVDTGELFF
>TRBV2|many|TRBJ2-7|.
TGTGCCAGCAGTGACCCTAGCGAGAGCTCCTACGAGCAGTACTTC
CASSDPSESSYEQYF
>TRBV28|many|TRBJ2-1|TRBD2
TGTGCCAGCAGTTTACGAAGACTAGCGGGAGTCGATCGCAAGAATGAGCAGTTCTTC
CASSLRRLAGVDRKNEQFF
>TRBV7-9|few|TRBJ2-2|.
TGTGCCAGCAGCCCCGCTCTCCCGAACACCGGGGAGCTGTTTTTT
CASSPALPNTGELFF
>TRBV27|many|TRBJ2-2|.
TGTGCCAGCAGTATTAGCGGCATGAACACCGGGGAGCTGTTTTTT
CASSISGMNTGELFF
>TRBV20-1|few|TRBJ2-5|.
TGCAGTGCTCCCCCTGCACGGGCGGGGCAGCAGTACTTC
CSAPPARAGQQYF
>TRBV6-5|few|TRBJ2-2|.
TGTGCCAGCAGTTACTCGCACCGTAGAGACACCGGGGAGCTGTTTTTT
CASSYSHRRDTGELFF
>TRBV14|many|TRBJ2-1|TRBD2
TGTGCCAGCAGCGGTGACCCTAGCGGACTCTACAATGAGCAGTTCTTC
CASSGDPSGLYNEQFF
>TRBV5-1|.|TRBJ1-4|.
TGCGCCAGCAGCCTAGACCTTACAACTAATGAAAAACTGTTTTTT
CASSLDLTTNEKLFF
>TRBV14|.|TRBJ2-1|.
TGTGCCAGCAGTACCGGGTCTAGTACAGGCAATGAGCAGTTCTTC
CASSTGSSTGNEQFF
>TRBV28|many|TRBJ2-2|TRBD2
TGTGCCAGCAGTTTACTGGCTAGCGGGAGTACCGGGGAGCTGTTTTTT
CASSLLASGSTGELFF
>TRBV11-1|many|TRBJ2-3|.
TGTGCCAGCAGCTTCGTAGGGAACACAGATACGCAGTATTTT
CASSFVGNTDTQYF
>TRBV29-1|few|TRBJ2-3|TRBD2
TGCAGCGTTACGGGGACTAGCGGGAGGGCCAGAGATGCGCAGTATTTT
CSVTGTSGRARDAQYF
>TRBV29-1|few|TRBJ1-1|.
TGCAGCGTTGATGAGGGGATGCGGGCTTTCTTT
CSVDEGMRAFF
>TRBV5-1|many|TRBJ2-2|.
TGCGCCAGCAGCTTGGGCCAGCGGGTTACCGGGGAGCTGTTTTTT
CASSLGQRVTGELFF
>TRBV5-1|.|TRBJ1-1|.
TGCGCCAGCAGCTTGGGAGCTTTCACTGAAGCTTTCTTT
CASSLGAFTEAFF